One sample yielded the 32 T cell receptor beta chains listed below, sequenced in a study of cytomegalovirus exposure and HLA in healthy donors. Use of 60 Vbeta and 13 Jbeta primers characterized the PCR. Sequencing used immunoSEQ multiplex PCR; TCRdb keeps in-frame clones, though not all of them. The top ten clones hold about 1.2% of a sample with under 150,000 clones, around 83% of them seen once. The sequenced sample was PBMCs. Receptors originate from a girl aged 2 to 10 in good health and CMV-seronegative.

V is TRBV5-6 and J is TRBJ2-5; unclear D gene. The V and J ends lost 0 bases and 6 bases respectively, with 6 bases between them. The V gene's germline CDR1 is SGHDT and CDR2 YYEEEE. This CDR3 comprises 12 residues. The CDR3 region is CASSLESQTQYF. The CDR3 coding sequence is TGTGCCAGCAGCTTGGAGAGCCAGACCCAGTACTTC.

V usage is TRBV5-8 and J usage is TRBJ1-5; no reliable D call. Germline lookup yields CDR1 SGHTS and CDR2 YDEGEE. The CDR3 is 15 amino acids. Trimming took off 0 bases at V and 3 bases at J, with 10 bases between the two ends. CDR3 region: CASSLGQAHNQPQHF. CDR3 nucleotides: TGTGCCAGCAGCTTGGGGCAGGCTCACAATCAGCCCCAGCATTTT.

V usage is TRBV4-3 and J usage is TRBJ1-4, with TRBD1 matching 8 bases. The germline V gene has CDR1 LGHNA and CDR2 YSLEER. Trimming removed 6 bases from V and 6 bases from J; junction bases left unmatched: 12. This CDR3 is 16 amino acids long. The CDR3 DNA reads TGCGCCAGCAGTACAGCTGCAGGGGGCAGTGATGAAAAACTGTTTTTT. It is translated as CASSTAAGGSDEKLFF.

The chain is built from TRBV30 and TRBJ2-1, with TRBD1 as a possible D gene (7 bases). The CDR3 has 13 amino acids. The germline V and J ends were trimmed by 5 bases and 6 bases, with 14 bases remaining between them. Germline V gene lookup returns CDR1 GTSNPN and CDR2 SVGIG (reference sequence). In nucleotides, the CDR3 is TGTGCCTGGGGGAGGACAGGTCCCAATGAGCAGTTCTTC. Translation gives CAWGRTGPNEQFF.

Only a few counts were recorded for this clone. This chain connects TRBV27 to TRBJ2-7; 8 nucleotides line up with TRBD1. Germline CDR1 MNHEY, CDR2 SMNVEV (reference sequence). Trimming at V came to 3 bases and at J to 2 bases, leaving 6 bases not matched to a gene. The CDR3 spans 15 residues. The CDR3 region has the DNA TGTGCCAGCAGTTTGGGACAGGACCCTACCTACGAGCAGTACTTC. Translating it yields CASSLGQDPTYEQYF.

This chain uses TRBV5-6 with TRBJ2-3, with 13 bases aligning to TRBD2. J gave up 0 bases and V 4 bases, and 11 bases lay outside the gene matches. The CDR3 spans 19 residues. The germline V gene has CDR1 SGHDT and CDR2 YYEEEE. CDR3 sequence reads: CASSPTGTSGVRSTDTQYF. The DNA of the CDR3 is TGTGCCAGCAGCCCAACCGGGACTAGCGGGGTCCGTAGCACAGATACGCAGTATTTT.

Regarding this clone: The conserved final phenylalanine or tryptophan is absent from the CDR3, which likely points to a read error. The DNA is left out, because the CDR3 cannot be placed on it with certainty; the CDR3 is given as TCRdb lists it. The J gene is TRBJ1-2, the V gene TRBV6-6; whether TRBD1, the table's D call, matches the DNA was not checked. The CDR3 is 13 residues long, counting both termini. In germline, CDR1 is MNHNY, CDR2 SVGAGI (reference sequence). The CDR3 is CASSYRGTGGIPI.

The chain has TRBV4-1 and TRBJ1-1; TRBD1 aligns across 10 bases. The trim removed 5 bases at V and 6 bases at J, leaving 9 bases unmatched. This CDR3 spans 15 amino acids. The germline gives CDR1 MGHRA, CDR2 YSYEKL. In nucleotides, the CDR3 is TGCGCCAGCAGCTATGGACAGGGGGTGATCGCTGAAGCTTTCTTT. It codes for CASSYGQGVIAEAFF.

The chain links TRBV6-1 to TRBJ2-7; 10 bases map to TRBD2. In germline, CDR1 is MNHNS, CDR2 SASEGT. The CDR3 covers 15 residues. The trim removed 1 base at V and 3 bases at J, leaving 3 bases unmatched. The CDR3 DNA is TGTGCCAGCAGTGAAGAGCCTAGCGGGAGCTACGAGCAGTACTTC. Residues: CASSEEPSGSYEQYF.

The rearrangement uses TRBV28 and TRBJ2-7; 7 bases align to TRBD2. The CDR3 runs to 15 residues. With V trimmed by 1 base and J by 3 bases, 6 bases remained unmatched. Germline CDR1 reads MDHEN; CDR2 reads SYDVKM. The CDR3 nucleotides are TGTGCCAGCAGTTTATTGGCTAGCGGAAACTACGAGCAGTACTTC. Encoded protein: CASSLLASGNYEQYF.

The chain uses TRBV10-2 and TRBJ2-2, with 11 bases aligning to TRBD2. This CDR3 is 15 amino acids long. Germline trimming cut 6 bases from V and 8 bases from J; bases unmatched to any gene: 8. Per germline, CDR1 WSHSY and CDR2 SAAADI. DNA of the CDR3: TGCGCCAGCAGGGAAATACTAGCGGGAGTGGGGGAGCTGTTTTTT. This translates into CASREILAGVGELFF.

The CDR3 DNA reads TGCGCCAGCAGCTTGGGGACAGACCCTTCCTACGAGCAGTACTTC. It encodes CASSLGTDPSYEQYF. The chain combines TRBV5-1 with TRBJ2-7; D perhaps matches TRBD1 (6 bases). The CDR3 totals 15 residues. The germline gives CDR1 SGHRS, CDR2 YFSETQ. V was trimmed by 0 bases and J by 1 base, leaving 11 bases between them.

This chain uses TRBV6-5 with TRBJ2-5; 8 bases are a match to TRBD2. With the DNA end fitting TRBJ2-7 better, the J assignment may be wrong. The CDR3 totals 15 residues. Germline V gene lookup returns CDR1 MNHEY and CDR2 SVGAGI. DNA for the CDR3: TGTGCCAGCAGTTACGGGGGGACTAGATCAAACGAGCAGTACTTC. It encodes CASSYGGTRSNEQYF.

The chain employs TRBV29-1 and TRBJ1-2, with D tentatively TRBD1 (5 bases). The germline CDR1 and CDR2 sequences are SQVTM and ANQGSEA. CDR3 size: 11 residues. Trimming took off 6 bases at V and 5 bases at J, with 10 bases between the two ends. The CDR3 sequence: CSVGLSYGYTF. The DNA of the CDR3 is TGCAGCGTGGGACTATCTTATGGCTACACCTTC.

This clone turned up a few times. This sequence joins TRBV27 and TRBJ1-4; D is uncertain. Trimming cost V 10 bases and J 10 bases, with 19 bases left between them. The CDR3 is 13 amino acids. Germline V gene data show CDR1 as MNHEY and CDR2 as SMNVEV (reference sequence). This CDR3 reads CATLESLSGKLFF. CDR3 nucleotides: TGTGCCACCCTCGAGAGCCTGAGTGGAAAACTGTTTTTT.

This rearrangement joins TRBV6-5 to TRBJ1-5; D call uncertain. The CDR3 extends over 13 amino acids. CDR1 MNHEY and CDR2 SVGAGI come from the germline V gene. The germline V and J ends were trimmed by 8 bases and 4 bases, with 12 bases remaining between them. The CDR3 loop is CASSWAANQPQHF. CDR3 sequence (DNA): TGTGCCAGCTCTTGGGCCGCGAATCAGCCCCAGCATTTT.

V is TRBV7-3 and J is TRBJ1-2, with 8 bases matching TRBD1. The V gene's germline CDR1 is SGHTA and CDR2 FQGTGA. The length of the CDR3 is 11 residues. V lost 9 bases, J lost 9 bases, and 6 bases stayed unmatched. As DNA, the CDR3 is TGTGCCAGTGGACAGGGAGGTAGCTACACCTTC. Translating it yields CASGQGGSYTF.

The V and J genes are TRBV9 and TRBJ2-2; 8 bases agree with TRBD2. V dropped 3 bases and J dropped 0; count of bases not matched to a gene: 4. The CDR3 length is 16 residues. The germline V gene has CDR1 SGDLS and CDR2 YYNGEE. CDR3 sequence: CASSASGLANTGELFF. The CDR3 region has the DNA TGTGCCAGCAGCGCCTCGGGACTAGCGAACACCGGGGAGCTGTTTTTT.

V usage is TRBV2 and J usage is TRBJ2-7, with 7 bases lining up with TRBD2. Germline values: CDR1 SNHLY, CDR2 FYNNEI. This CDR3 has 12 amino acids. V lost 6 bases to trimming and J lost 6 bases; unmatched junction nucleotides: 5. CDR3 loop: CASRLTSVEQYF. The CDR3 DNA reads as TGTGCCAGCAGACTTACTAGCGTCGAGCAGTACTTC.

This clone has a single count. CDR3 protein: CASSHLTSGRWYTQYF. As DNA, the CDR3 is TGTGCCAGCAGTCACTTGACTAGCGGGAGATGGTATACGCAGTATTTT. The chain combines TRBV2 with TRBJ2-3; 12 positions agree with TRBD2. V shed 5 bases, J shed 7 bases, and the junction held 10 bases outside the gene matches. The CDR3 consists of 16 residues. Germline V gene data show CDR1 as SNHLY and CDR2 as FYNNEI.

The chain carries TRBV11-2 and TRBJ2-1, with no clear D. CDR3 length: 15 amino acids. Trimming shortened V by 3 bases and J by 0 bases, and 9 bases separated the two germline ends. CDR1 and CDR2 (germline): SGHAT, FQNNGV. The CDR3 DNA is TGTGCCAGCAGCTTGAGTGTCCGCTCCTACAATGAGCAGTTCTTC. Its protein product is CASSLSVRSYNEQFF.

This clone is judged medium-sized (0.01 to 0.1%). The chain links TRBV5-1 to TRBJ2-1; perhaps TRBD1 as D (6 bases). This CDR3 region has 13 residues. The V end was cut by 1 base, the J end by 7 bases, with 9 bases between. The germline V gene has CDR1 SGHRS and CDR2 YFSETQ. CDR3 region: CASSLQGTNEQFF. CDR3 bases: TGCGCCAGCAGCTTGCAGGGGACGAATGAGCAGTTCTTC.

The chain combines TRBV6-6 with TRBJ1-1; 9 bases fit TRBD1. This CDR3 spans 16 amino acids. V was pared by 2 bases and J by 1 base, with 5 bases of the junction left unmatched. The germline gives CDR1 MNHNY, CDR2 SVGAGI (reference sequence). The CDR3 DNA reads as TGTGCCAGCAGTTACCTCCAACAGGGGGCGAACACTGAAGCTTTCTTT. Translating gives CASSYLQQGANTEAFF.

J is TRBJ2-5 and V is TRBV7-6; D is ambiguous. The J call may be in error: the DNA end matches TRBJ2-7 better. This CDR3 has 14 amino acids. Germline V gene data show CDR1 as SGHVS and CDR2 as FNYEAQ. This CDR3 reads CASSFDSLSYEQYF. The CDR3 coding sequence is TGTGCCAGCAGCTTCGACTCCCTGTCCTACGAGCAGTACTTC.

The chain recombines TRBV2 with TRBJ1-6; 7 nucleotides match TRBD1. Germline V gives CDR1 SNHLY, CDR2 FYNNEI. The CDR3 spans 19 residues. V lost 6 bases to trimming and J lost 10 bases; unmatched junction nucleotides: 24. The CDR3 region is CASRQHLPGQQTPGSPLHF. As DNA, the CDR3 is TGTGCCAGCAGACAACACCTCCCGGGACAGCAAACGCCAGGCTCACCCCTCCACTTT.

The rearrangement links TRBV27 to TRBJ2-3, with a possible D match to TRBD1 (6 bases). The CDR3 has 13 amino acids. Germline V lookup: CDR1 MNHEY, CDR2 SMNVEV (reference sequence). V was cut by 2 bases and J by 6 bases, with 9 bases left in between. The CDR3 sequence: CASSLGGWDTQYF. Written as DNA, the CDR3 is TGTGCCAGCAGTTTAGGGGGCTGGGATACGCAGTATTTT.

The chain employs TRBV11-2 and TRBJ2-7; 11 nucleotides match TRBD2. The junction had 5 bases not matched to a gene; V was cut back by 5 bases and J by 5 bases. The CDR3 is 14 amino acids. CDR1 is SGHAT, CDR2 FQNNGV, per germline. CDR3 in DNA: TGTGCCAGCAGCCATAGCGGGAGGGCCCACGAGCAGTACTTC. This encodes CASSHSGRAHEQYF.

J is TRBJ2-5 and V is TRBV27; maybe TRBD2 (7 bases). The J call is in doubt because the DNA end fits TRBJ2-7 better. The length of the CDR3 is 16 residues. Germline CDR1 reads MNHEY; CDR2 reads SMNVEV (reference sequence). The CDR3 nucleotides are TGTGCCAGCAGCCACTGGGGGGGGCGCGTCATTTACGAGCAGTACTTC. Translated, it gives CASSHWGGRVIYEQYF.

The V call is TRBV5-1, the J call TRBJ2-1; 9 bases are shared with TRBD2. The germline gives CDR1 SGHRS, CDR2 YFSETQ. The trim removed 2 bases at V and 8 bases at J, leaving 5 bases unmatched. This CDR3 spans 14 amino acids. The CDR3 DNA follows: TGCGCCAGCAGCTTTATGGGACTAGCTGATGAGCAGTTCTTC. This translates into CASSFMGLADEQFF.

The chain employs TRBV5-1 and TRBJ1-2; 12 bases fit TRBD1. CDR1 SGHRS and CDR2 YFSETQ come from the germline V gene. The CDR3 length is 17 residues. V was clipped by 0 bases and J by 3 bases; unmatched bases: 6. The CDR3, as DNA: TGCGCCAGCAGCTTGGGTGGGACAGGGGGCGCTGACTATGGCTACACCTTC. Its protein product is CASSLGGTGGADYGYTF. Together with reference TRBV5-1 and TRBJ1-2, the CDR3 gives the full variable domain: KAGVTQTPRYLIKTRGQQVTLSCSPISGHRSVSWYQQTPGQGLQFLFEYFSETQRNKGNFPGRFSGRQFSNSRSEMNVSTLELGDSALYLCASSLGGTGGADYGYTFGSGTRLTVV.

The CDR3 DNA reads TGTGCCAGCAGTTGGCAGGGAATGAACACTGAAGCTTTCTTT. Its translation: CASSWQGMNTEAFF. The rearrangement joins TRBV27 to TRBJ1-1; TRBD1 is a possible D gene (5 bases). The CDR3 is 14 amino acids. Germline lookup yields CDR1 MNHEY and CDR2 SMNVEV (reference sequence). V lost 4 bases and J 0 bases, leaving 9 bases between the germline ends.

This clone was observed a single time. The rearrangement links TRBV28 to TRBJ2-4; the D gene is possibly TRBD1 (6 bases). The length of the CDR3 is 14 residues. CDR1 and CDR2 (germline): MDHEN, SYDVKM. With 6 bases removed from V and 4 bases from J, the gap between germline ends came to 13 bases. CDR3 nucleotide sequence: TGTGCCAGCAGCCTGGACAGAGGTAAAAACATTCAGTACTTC. Translated, it gives CASSLDRGKNIQYF.